This T cell receptor (beta chain) is from a study of shared clonotypes between healthy human individuals. Study-level results: Sampling covered nothing but blood. Tissue TCR repertoires likely differ from those found in blood.

At deep level, the assay was performed. Sequencing was performed with immunoSEQ multiplex PCR; in TCRdb, only in-frame clones are kept and a portion is missing. The sample has 740,000 or so clones, 73% seen once. A CD45RA-negative memory subset and a CD45RA+ naive subset were separated from the CD4+ cells. V lost 1 base to trimming and J lost 4 bases, with 11 bases between them. Germline lookup yields CDR1 SGHRS and CDR2 YFSETQ. The CDR3 is made up of 14 amino acids. Worth noting for this clone: Its antigen is unknown.

The TCR comes from a woman aged 25 to 39 in good health. This chain uses TRBV5-1 with TRBJ1-2; D ambiguous. The sequenced sample consisted of memory CD4+ T cells sorted from blood. The subset was: CD45RA-negative fraction. Here the CDR3 reads CASSLSEAGYGYTF. DNA for the CDR3: TGCGCCAGCAGCTTGTCGGAGGCTGGCTATGGCTACACCTTC.